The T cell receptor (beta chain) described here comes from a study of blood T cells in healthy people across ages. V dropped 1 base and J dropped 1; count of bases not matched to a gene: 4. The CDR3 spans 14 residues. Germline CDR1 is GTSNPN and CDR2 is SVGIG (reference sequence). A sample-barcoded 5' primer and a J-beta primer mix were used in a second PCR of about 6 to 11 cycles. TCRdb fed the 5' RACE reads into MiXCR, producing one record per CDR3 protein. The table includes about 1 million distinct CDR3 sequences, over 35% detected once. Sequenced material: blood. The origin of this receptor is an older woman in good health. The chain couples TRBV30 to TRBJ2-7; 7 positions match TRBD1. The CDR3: CAWSAGGQSYEQYF. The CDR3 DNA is TGTGCCTGGAGTGCTGGGGGACAGTCCTACGAGCAGTACTTC.